These 13 T cell receptor beta chains came from one sample sequenced in a study of blood T cell repertoires in COVID-19. This table comes from immunoSEQ multiplex PCR, and its TCRdb copy is limited to in-frame clones, with some not included. In the table there are about 240,000 clones, around 88% of which are singletons. Sequenced: peripheral blood. These receptors all stem from a man at least 80 years old with acute or convalescent COVID-19.

This clone has just one count. The chain carries TRBV18 and TRBJ1-5, with unresolved D. The CDR3 sequence is 15 residues long. From germline, CDR1 is KGHSH and CDR2 LQKENI. The V end was cut by 1 base, the J end by 6 bases, with 13 bases between. In nucleotides, the CDR3 is TGTGCCAGCTCACCACTGTCTGCGGAAGCTCAGCCCCAGCATTTT. As protein: CASSPLSAEAQPQHF.

The rearrangement uses TRBV7-6 and TRBJ2-3; 15 bases fit TRBD2. Germline loops: CDR1 SGHVS, CDR2 FNYEAQ. V lost 1 base and J lost 5; bases outside the gene matches: 13. The CDR3 has 20 residues. CDR3 nucleotides: TGTGCCAGCAGCTTAGGTTTCCCCGGGACTAGCGGGGGGATGAGAGATACGCAGTATTTT. Translating it yields CASSLGFPGTSGGMRDTQYF.

With respect to this clone: Other nucleotide sequences in the sample specify the same CDR3. This chain links TRBV5-1 with TRBJ1-2; D is unresolved. The V end lost 0 bases, the J end lost 2 bases, and 11 bases lay between the germline ends. Germline V gene sequence: CDR1 SGHRS, CDR2 YFSETQ. The CDR3 loop spans 15 amino acids. The CDR3 reads CASSLARGTNYGYTF. The CDR3, as DNA: TGCGCCAGCAGCTTGGCTCGGGGAACGAACTATGGCTACACCTTC.

The J gene is TRBJ1-1, the V gene TRBV27; D is unclear. The ends were cut back, 6 bases at V and 0 bases at J, with 11 bases in the middle. The V gene's germline CDR1 is MNHEY and CDR2 SMNVEV (reference sequence). The CDR3 loop spans 14 amino acids. CDR3 in DNA: TGTGCCAGCAGGAATTTCGGGGTGAACACTGAAGCTTTCTTT. It codes for CASRNFGVNTEAFF.

This chain uses TRBV9 with TRBJ2-1, with D perhaps TRBD2 (5 bases). From germline, CDR1 is SGDLS and CDR2 YYNGEE. V lost 4 bases to trimming and J lost 3 bases, with 20 bases between them. The CDR3 covers 17 residues. As DNA, the CDR3 is TGTGCCAGCAGCAGAACCTTAGGACTGGCCAGCTACAATGAGCAGTTCTTC. The encoded protein is CASSRTLGLASYNEQFF. Using reference TRBV9 and TRBJ2-1 for the parts outside the CDR3, the full variable domain is DSGVTQTPKHLITATGQRVTLRCSPRSGDLSVYWYQQSLDQGLQFLIQYYNGEERAKGNILERFSAQQFPDLHSELNLSSLELGDSALYFCASSRTLGLASYNEQFFGPGTRLTVL.

The chain combines TRBV5-6 with TRBJ2-7, with TRBD1 identical over 10 bases. The J segment lost 6 bases and the V segment lost 6 bases, leaving 9 bases of the junction unmatched. The CDR3 spans 14 residues. The germline V gene encodes CDR1 SGHDT and CDR2 YYEEEE. Here the CDR3 reads CASTSVGQGFEQYF. Written as DNA, the CDR3 is TGTGCCAGCACCTCGGTGGGACAGGGGTTCGAGCAGTACTTC.

V usage is TRBV20-1 and J usage is TRBJ1-3, with 7 positions matching TRBD1. After removal of 3 bases from V and 2 bases from J, the junction contained 7 bases not matched to a gene. The CDR3 extends over 15 amino acids. The germline V gene encodes CDR1 DFQATT and CDR2 SNEGSKA (reference sequence). This chain's CDR3 is CSASLGGSAGNTIYF. CDR3 coding DNA: TGCAGTGCTAGTCTAGGGGGCTCGGCTGGAAACACCATATATTTT.

The chain has TRBV24-1 and TRBJ1-5; D gene unclear. The CDR3 is 12 residues long. The germline CDR1 and CDR2 sequences are KGHDR and SFDVKD. Trimming took off 12 bases at V and 4 bases at J, with 12 bases between the two ends. DNA of the CDR3: TGTGCCTCACAGTTCCAGAATCAGCCCCAGCATTTT. The encoded protein is CASQFQNQPQHF.

This chain uses TRBV15 with TRBJ2-2; 9 positions agree with TRBD2. This CDR3 is 15 amino acids long. CDR1 is LNHNV, CDR2 YYDKDF, per germline (reference sequence). With V trimmed by 7 bases and J by 0 bases, 3 bases remained unmatched. The CDR3 bases are TGTGCCACCATCGCGGGGGGGCCGAACACCGGGGAGCTGTTTTTT. It codes for CATIAGGPNTGELFF. Combining the CDR3 with reference TRBV15 and TRBJ2-2 gives the whole variable domain DAMVIQNPRYQVTQFGKPVTLSCSQTLNHNVMYWYQQKSSQAPKLLFHYYDKDFNNEADTPDNFQSRRPNTSFCFLDIRSPGLGDTAMYLCATIAGGPNTGELFFGEGSRLTVL.

The rearrangement uses TRBV7-2 and TRBJ1-3; D is uncertain. Trimming shortened V by 2 bases and J by 0 bases, and 20 bases separated the two germline ends. CDR3 length: 19 residues. CDR1 SGHTA and CDR2 FQGNSA come from the germline V gene. The CDR3 sequence: CASSLITDALTNSGNTIYF. Written as DNA, the CDR3 is TGTGCCAGCAGCTTAATCACAGATGCCCTTACAAACTCTGGAAACACCATATATTTT.

Remarks on this clone: Other nucleotide sequences from this sample produce the same CDR3. The CDR3 nucleotides read TGTGCCAGCAGCTTAGCGGGGGGAGGGGAGCAGTACTTC. It is translated as CASSLAGGGEQYF. V gene TRBV7-9 combines with J gene TRBJ2-7; 7 nucleotides line up with TRBD2. J gave up 7 bases and V 0 bases, and 3 bases lay outside the gene matches. CDR1 is SEHNR and CDR2 is FQNEAQ in the germline V gene (reference sequence). The CDR3 is 13 amino acids.

The V gene is TRBV20-1, the J gene TRBJ2-3; 9 positions agree with TRBD1. The CDR3 runs to 15 residues. V shed 3 bases, J shed 2 bases, and the junction held 6 bases outside the gene matches. CDR1 is DFQATT, CDR2 SNEGSKA, per germline (reference sequence). CDR3 DNA: TGCAGTGCTAGTAAGGGACAGGGACCCACAGATACGCAGTATTTT. It is translated as CSASKGQGPTDTQYF.

V usage is TRBV12-3 or TRBV12-4 and J usage is TRBJ1-2; D possibly corresponds to TRBD1 (6 bases). Trimming cost V 7 bases and J 4 bases, with 13 bases left between them. This CDR3 has 13 residues. The CDR3 reads CASKLQGSYGYTF. The CDR3, as DNA: TGTGCCAGCAAACTACAGGGCTCCTATGGCTACACCTTC.